The clone carrying this TCR beta chain showed up just a few times. The data derive from a study of tumor-infiltrating lymphocytes in oesophageal squamous cell carcinoma. TCRdb redid the calling of the PCR reads with MiXCR, one entry per CDR3 protein. Among fewer than 15,000 distinct CDR3 sequences listed, roughly half were seen once. This clonotype originated in a female donor with esophageal squamous cell carcinoma. Sequenced: blood.

Here the CDR3 reads CASSITRDTRANEQFF. The CDR3 DNA follows: TGTGCCAGCAGCATCACCCGGGACACTAGAGCCAATGAGCAGTTCTTC. V and J are TRBV7-3 and TRBJ2-1, with D perhaps matching TRBD1 (6 bases). The CDR3 is 16 residues long. Trimming shortened V by 5 bases and J by 6 bases, and 20 bases separated the two germline ends. Germline-derived CDR1 and CDR2 are SGHTA and FQGTGA.